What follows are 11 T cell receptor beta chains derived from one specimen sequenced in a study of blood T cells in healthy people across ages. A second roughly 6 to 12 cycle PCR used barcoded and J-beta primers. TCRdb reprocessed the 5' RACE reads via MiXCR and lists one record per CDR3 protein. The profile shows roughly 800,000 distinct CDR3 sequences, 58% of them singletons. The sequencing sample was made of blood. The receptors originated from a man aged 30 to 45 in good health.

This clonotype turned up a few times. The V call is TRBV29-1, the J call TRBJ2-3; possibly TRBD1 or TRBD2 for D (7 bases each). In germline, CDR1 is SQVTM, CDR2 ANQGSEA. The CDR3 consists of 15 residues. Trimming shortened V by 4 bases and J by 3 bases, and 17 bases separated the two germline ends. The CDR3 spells CSVASGGGLTDTQYF. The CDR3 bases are TGCAGCGTTGCCTCAGGGGGGGGCTTGACAGATACGCAGTATTTT.

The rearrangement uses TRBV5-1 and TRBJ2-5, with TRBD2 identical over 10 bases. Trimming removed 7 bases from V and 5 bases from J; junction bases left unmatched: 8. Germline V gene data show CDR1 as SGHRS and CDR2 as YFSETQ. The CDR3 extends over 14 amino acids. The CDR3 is CASVKLAGMETQYF. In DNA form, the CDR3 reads TGCGCCAGCGTCAAACTAGCGGGGATGGAGACCCAGTACTTC. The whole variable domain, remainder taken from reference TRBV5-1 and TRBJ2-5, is KAGVTQTPRYLIKTRGQQVTLSCSPISGHRSVSWYQQTPGQGLQFLFEYFSETQRNKGNFPGRFSGRQFSNSRSEMNVSTLELGDSALYLCASVKLAGMETQYFGPGTRLLVL.

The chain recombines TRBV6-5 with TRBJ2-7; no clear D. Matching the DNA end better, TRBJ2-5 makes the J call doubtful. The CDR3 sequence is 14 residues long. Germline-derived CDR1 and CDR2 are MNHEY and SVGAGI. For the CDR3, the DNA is TGTGCCAGCAGTGCGACGACCGTTGGAGAGACCCAGTACTTC. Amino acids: CASSATTVGETQYF.

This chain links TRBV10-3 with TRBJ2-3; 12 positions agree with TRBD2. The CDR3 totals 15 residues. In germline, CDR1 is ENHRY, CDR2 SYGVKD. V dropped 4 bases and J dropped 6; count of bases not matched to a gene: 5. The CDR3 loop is CAISATSGGGDTQYF. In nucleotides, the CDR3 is TGTGCCATCAGTGCGACTAGCGGGGGAGGGGATACGCAGTATTTT.

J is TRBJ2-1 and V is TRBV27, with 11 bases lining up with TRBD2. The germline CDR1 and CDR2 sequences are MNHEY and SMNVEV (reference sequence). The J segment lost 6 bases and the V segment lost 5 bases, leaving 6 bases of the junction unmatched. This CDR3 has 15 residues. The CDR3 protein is CASSRRLAGLNEQFF. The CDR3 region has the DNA TGTGCCAGCAGTCGTCGACTAGCGGGACTCAATGAGCAGTTCTTC.

Here the CDR3 reads CASSRGQTYGYTF. The DNA of the CDR3 is TGTGCCAGCAGCCGGGGACAGACCTATGGCTACACCTTC. This sequence joins TRBV7-2 and TRBJ1-2; 7 bases agree with TRBD1. From germline, CDR1 is SGHTA and CDR2 FQGNSA. The ends lost 5 bases at V and 4 bases at J; junction bases unmatched: 4. The CDR3 runs to 13 residues.

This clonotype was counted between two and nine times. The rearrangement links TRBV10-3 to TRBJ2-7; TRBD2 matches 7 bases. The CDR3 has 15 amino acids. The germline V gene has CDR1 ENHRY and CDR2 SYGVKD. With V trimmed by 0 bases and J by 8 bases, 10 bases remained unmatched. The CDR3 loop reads CAISESGSGRIQQYF. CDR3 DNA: TGTGCCATCAGTGAGTCGGGTAGCGGGCGAATACAGCAGTACTTC.

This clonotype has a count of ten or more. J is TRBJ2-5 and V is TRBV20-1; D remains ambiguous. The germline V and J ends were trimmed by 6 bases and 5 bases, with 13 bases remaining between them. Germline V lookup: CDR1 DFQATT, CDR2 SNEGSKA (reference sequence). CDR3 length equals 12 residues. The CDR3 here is CSANGLDETQYF. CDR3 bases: TGCAGTGCAAATGGTCTGGATGAGACCCAGTACTTC.

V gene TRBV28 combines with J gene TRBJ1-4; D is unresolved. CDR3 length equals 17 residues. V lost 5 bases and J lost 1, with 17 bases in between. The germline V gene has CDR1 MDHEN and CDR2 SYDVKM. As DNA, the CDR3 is TGTGCCAGCAGTCGATTAGAAACTTATAGAACTAATGAAAAACTGTTTTTT. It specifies CASSRLETYRTNEKLFF.

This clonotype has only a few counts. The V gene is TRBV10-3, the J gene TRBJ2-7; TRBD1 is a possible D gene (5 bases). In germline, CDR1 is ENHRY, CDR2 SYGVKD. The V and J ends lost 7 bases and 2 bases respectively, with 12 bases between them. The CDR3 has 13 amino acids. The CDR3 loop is CAITSGPTYEQYF. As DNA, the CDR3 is TGTGCCATCACCTCAGGGCCAACCTACGAGCAGTACTTC.

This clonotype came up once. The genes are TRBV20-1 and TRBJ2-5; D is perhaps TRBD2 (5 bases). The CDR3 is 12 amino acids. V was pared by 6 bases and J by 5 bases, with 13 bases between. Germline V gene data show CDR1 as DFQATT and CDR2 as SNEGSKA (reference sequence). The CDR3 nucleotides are TGCAGTGCCGGACTCGGATCGGAGACCCAGTACTTC. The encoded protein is CSAGLGSETQYF.